This T cell receptor (beta chain) was obtained from a study of blood T cell repertoires in COVID-19. Study-level information: Collection of acute and convalescent COVID-19 samples took place in the United States, Italy and Spain. Sources were T cells, B-cell-depleted T cells, or PBMCs; the material itself was cDNA or gDNA.

TCRdb's copy holds only in-frame clones and misses some; the assay was immunoSEQ multiplex PCR. The data show tens of thousands of clones, roughly 83% seen once. Trimming shortened V by 2 bases and J by 2 bases, and 10 bases separated the two germline ends. The CDR3 covers 15 residues. The germline CDR1 and CDR2 sequences are ENHRY and SYGVKD. Enrolled during active infection, Seattle patients were then followed longitudinally. The sample comprised peripheral blood. V and J are TRBV10-3 and TRBJ1-5, with D possibly matching TRBD1 (5 bases). This receptor was taken from a man under 40 with COVID-19, enrolled during active disease. The CDR3 nucleotides are TGTGCCATCAGTGAGAAAGGGGATGGCAATCAGCCCCAGCATTTT. This gives the protein CAISEKGDGNQPQHF.